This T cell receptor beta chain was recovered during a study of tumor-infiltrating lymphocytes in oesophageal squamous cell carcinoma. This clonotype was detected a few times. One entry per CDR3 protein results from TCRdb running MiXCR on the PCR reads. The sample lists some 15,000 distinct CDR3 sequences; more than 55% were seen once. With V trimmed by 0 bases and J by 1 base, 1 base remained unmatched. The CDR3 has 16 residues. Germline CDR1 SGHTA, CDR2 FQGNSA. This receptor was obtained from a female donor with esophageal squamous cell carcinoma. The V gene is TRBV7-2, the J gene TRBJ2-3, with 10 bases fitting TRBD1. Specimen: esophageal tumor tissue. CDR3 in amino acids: CASSLAGTGGTDTQYF. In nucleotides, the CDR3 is TGTGCCAGCAGCTTAGCGGGGACAGGGGGCACAGATACGCAGTATTTT.